The rows below give T cell receptor beta chains drawn from one sample of a study of Ad26.COV2.S vaccination and SARS-CoV-2 variants. Here immunoSEQ multiplex PCR was the method, and the copy in TCRdb shows in-frame clones only, minus some. The repertoire holds over 300,000 clones, with 80% to 90% as singletons. The sequenced sample was peripheral blood, obtained in a trial of Ad26.COV2.S vaccine versus placebo. The receptors derive from a person between 18 and 65 years old who received the Ad26.COV2.S COVID-19 vaccine or a placebo. The CDR3 runs from the conserved cysteine through the conserved F or W. Fields, in order: clone size, V gene, D gene, J gene, CDR3 protein, CDR3 DNA. D genes are given only for firm matches. Expanded clones get a size class; other rows say once, few or many, or leave the size out.

-,TRBV19,-,TRBJ1-2,CASSQSRAYLNYGYTF,TGTGCCAGTAGTCAATCCCGGGCCTATCTTAACTATGGCTACACCTTC
-,TRBV27,TRBD1,TRBJ2-5,CASSWTGLETQYF,TGTGCCAGCAGTTGGACAGGGCTCGAGACCCAGTACTTC
-,TRBV5-1,TRBD2,TRBJ2-5,CASSPGEGEETQYF,TGCGCCAGCAGCCCGGGGGAGGGAGAAGAGACCCAGTACTTC
once,TRBV6-5,-,TRBJ1-3,CASSTLVLDTIYF,TGTGCCAGCAGTACGCTAGTGCTAGACACCATATATTTT
-,TRBV7-2,TRBD1,TRBJ2-7,CASSGHGTGDLRWQYF,TGTGCCAGCAGCGGACACGGGACAGGGGATCTAAGGTGGCAGTACTTC
-,TRBV10-3,-,TRBJ1-3,CAIRGNTGNTIYF,TGTGCCATACGGGGGAATACTGGAAACACCATATATTTT
-,TRBV11-2,TRBD2,TRBJ2-7,CASSLEAQLAGVLPAHEQYF,TGTGCCAGCAGCTTAGAGGCGCAATTAGCGGGAGTTCTCCCCGCCCACGAGCAGTACTTC
-,TRBV7-2,-,TRBJ2-7,CASSRGRIYEQYF,TGTGCCAGCAGTCGCGGAAGAATCTACGAGCAGTACTTC
-,TRBV6-5,TRBD1,TRBJ1-1,CASSRNRGEGAFF,TGTGCCAGCAGCCGAAACAGGGGGGAGGGAGCTTTCTTT
-,TRBV5-6,-,TRBJ1-2,CASSVYTVVYGYTF,TGTGCCAGCAGCGTTTACACGGTTGTTTATGGCTACACCTTC
-,TRBV10-1,TRBD1,TRBJ1-1,CASSGSTGLYTEAFF,TGCGCCAGCAGCGGTTCGACAGGGTTGTATACTGAAGCTTTCTTT
-,TRBV7-6,TRBD2,TRBJ2-7,CASSLDTGTSGQSF,TGTGCCAGCAGCTTAGATACCGGGACTAGCGGACAATCTTTC
-,TRBV5-5,TRBD2,TRBJ2-1,CASSSNPGRTSYNEQFF,TGTGCCAGCAGTTCTAACCCCGGGAGGACCAGTTACAATGAGCAGTTCTTC
once,TRBV11-2,-,TRBJ2-2,CASSAANLGSGELFF,TGTGCCAGCAGCGCCGCCAATCTAGGTTCCGGGGAGCTGTTTTTT
once,TRBV2,-,TRBJ2-3,CASSRGHSTDTQYF,TGTGCCAGCTCTCGGGGTCATAGCACAGATACGCAGTATTTT
-,TRBV3-1/TRBV3-2,-,TRBJ2-3,CASSQERGDTQYF,TGTGCCAGCAGCCAAGAGAGGGGGGATACGCAGTATTTT
-,TRBV5-1,TRBD2,TRBJ2-7,CASSSPTSLEQYF,TGCGCCAGCAGCTCCCCGACTAGCCTCGAGCAGTACTTC
-,TRBV7-9,-,TRBJ1-1,CASTRRGSAFF,TGTGCCAGCACCCGCAGGGGCTCGGCTTTCTTT
-,TRBV4-2,-,TRBJ2-5,CASSHPGGGTVQETQYF,TGTGCCAGCAGCCACCCCGGCGGCGGGACTGTCCAAGAGACCCAGTACTTC
-,TRBV21-1,-,TRBJ1-2,CASSSEPPGWCGYTF,TGTGCCAGCAGCAGCGAGCCCCCCGGTTGGTGTGGCTACACCTTC
-,TRBV5-1,TRBD1,TRBJ1-5,CASSPGTGGYQPQHF,TGCGCCAGCAGCCCAGGGACAGGGGGGTATCAGCCCCAGCATTTT
-,TRBV29-1,TRBD1,TRBJ2-2,CSVETGTGGWELFF,TGCAGCGTTGAGACCGGGACAGGGGGATGGGAGCTGTTTTTT
-,TRBV18,TRBD1,TRBJ1-2,CASRQGENYGYTF,TGTGCCAGCAGACAGGGGGAAAACTATGGCTACACCTTC
-,TRBV6-5,TRBD1,TRBJ1-6,CASSYSSPRGSPLHF,TGTGCCAGCAGTTACTCGTCGCCCAGGGGGTCACCCCTCCACTTT
few,TRBV7-2,TRBD2,TRBJ2-3,CASSLGASGGRVDTQYF,TGTGCCAGCAGCTTAGGCGCTAGCGGGGGGCGGGTAGATACGCAGTATTTT
-,TRBV5-5,TRBD1,TRBJ1-1,CASSLRDRVRPEAFF,TGTGCCAGCAGCTTGCGTGACAGGGTGAGGCCTGAAGCTTTCTTT
-,TRBV2,TRBD2,TRBJ2-3,CASSLESAGGKTDTQYF,TGTGCCAGCAGTCTGGAGTCGGCGGGAGGCAAAACAGATACGCAGTATTTT
-,TRBV2,-,TRBJ1-1,CASSPLGAFNTEAFF,TGTGCCAGCAGTCCACTTGGGGCTTTTAACACTGAAGCTTTCTTT
-,TRBV7-9,-,TRBJ2-5,CASSLAGPETQYF,TGTGCCAGCAGCTTAGCAGGGCCCGAGACCCAGTACTTC
-,TRBV20-1,-,TRBJ2-7,CSASDGVAYEQYF,TGCAGTGCTAGTGACGGCGTTGCCTACGAGCAGTACTTC
-,TRBV7-6,-,TRBJ2-7,CASSLGTGASYEQYF,TGTGCCAGCAGCCTTGGGACGGGAGCCTCCTACGAGCAGTACTTC
-,TRBV6-5,TRBD2,TRBJ2-1,CASSYSPGLGGDEQFF,TGTGCCAGCAGTTACTCCCCTGGACTAGGTGGTGATGAGCAGTTCTTC
-,TRBV5-4,-,TRBJ2-2,CASSLVGHAGELFF,TGTGCCAGCAGCTTGGTAGGGCACGCCGGGGAGCTGTTTTTT
few,TRBV7-9,TRBD1,TRBJ1-5,CASSLGQGVSNQPQHF,TGTGCCAGCAGCTTAGGACAGGGGGTGAGCAATCAGCCCCAGCATTTT
-,TRBV27,-,TRBJ1-1,CASRLGISEAFF,TGTGCCAGCAGGTTAGGGATCTCTGAAGCTTTCTTT
-,TRBV28,TRBD2,TRBJ2-1,CASRGTSGLYNEQFF,TGTGCCAGCAGAGGGACTAGCGGCCTCTACAATGAGCAGTTCTTC
-,TRBV18,TRBD1,TRBJ1-4,CASSPPGRTGADEKLFF,TGTGCCAGCTCACCACCGGGACGGACAGGGGCAGATGAAAAACTGTTTTTT
-,TRBV3-1/TRBV3-2,-,TRBJ2-7,CASSQGATVVQEQYF,TGTGCCAGCAGCCAAGGGGCGACGGTCGTTCAGGAGCAGTACTTC
-,TRBV5-6,-,TRBJ1-5,CASSLKGSNQPQHF,TGTGCCAGCAGCTTGAAGGGAAGCAATCAGCCCCAGCATTTT
once,TRBV30,-,TRBJ2-7,CACQIMGGAGYEQYF,TGTGCCTGCCAGATCATGGGGGGCGCGGGATACGAGCAGTACTTC
-,TRBV4-3,-,TRBJ2-6,CASSFDGAAGANVLTF,TGCGCCAGCAGTTTCGACGGCGCAGCTGGGGCCAACGTCCTGACTTTC
-,TRBV28,-,TRBJ1-6,CASRLSVGALSPLHF,TGTGCCAGCCGCCTAAGTGTTGGGGCGCTTTCACCCCTCCACTTT
-,TRBV5-1,-,TRBJ2-2,CASSFTGSTGELFF,TGCGCCAGCAGCTTCACAGGGTCGACCGGGGAGCTGTTTTTT
once,TRBV6-2/TRBV6-3,-,TRBJ1-6,CASSRLESLNSPLHF,TGTGCCAGCAGTCGCCTTGAGAGCTTGAACTCACCCCTCCACTTT
-,TRBV12-5,-,TRBJ2-6,CASGPGDALRAF,TGTGCTAGTGGACCCGGGGACGCCCTGAGAGCTTTC
-,TRBV5-6,-,TRBJ1-2,CASSLVGSTLYGYTF,TGTGCCAGCAGCTTGGTGGGGAGTACCCTCTATGGCTACACCTTC
-,TRBV2,TRBD1,TRBJ1-1,CASSENSGQGWTEAFF,TGTGCCAGCAGTGAAAATTCGGGACAGGGCTGGACTGAAGCTTTCTTT
-,TRBV27,TRBD2,TRBJ2-1,CASRERGASYNEQFF,TGTGCCAGCAGGGAGCGGGGGGCCTCCTACAATGAGCAGTTCTTC
-,TRBV2,-,TRBJ1-4,CASNRGFEKLFF,TGTGCCAGCAATAGAGGATTTGAAAAACTGTTTTTT
-,TRBV2,-,TRBJ1-2,CASVLTGSYGYTF,TGTGCCAGCGTTCTCACAGGGTCGTATGGCTACACCTTC
-,TRBV6-5,-,TRBJ1-1,CASQGIINTEAFF,TGTGCCAGCCAGGGGATTATAAACACTGAAGCTTTCTTT
-,TRBV9,TRBD2,TRBJ2-5,CASSVGASGGAGETQYF,TGTGCCAGCAGCGTAGGAGCTAGCGGGGGGGCAGGAGAGACCCAGTACTTC
-,TRBV9,-,TRBJ1-2,CASSGSTGIYGYTF,TGTGCCAGCAGCGGATCTACAGGAATCTATGGCTACACCTTC
few,TRBV6-4,-,TRBJ1-2,CASSVMRGSYTF,TGTGCCAGCAGCGTCATGCGGGGGAGCTACACCTTC
-,TRBV5-1,-,TRBJ2-5,CASSFGQAQETQYF,TGCGCCAGCAGCTTCGGGCAGGCCCAAGAGACCCAGTACTTC
-,TRBV6-6,-,TRBJ2-2,CASSLSGTTANTGELFF,TGTGCCAGCAGTCTCTCCGGGACAACCGCGAACACCGGGGAGCTGTTTTTT
-,TRBV6-5,-,TRBJ2-4,CASSYSQFFGGSEEYF,TGTGCCAGCAGTTACTCGCAGTTTTTCGGCGGGTCCGAGGAGTACTTC
few,TRBV4-1,-,TRBJ2-7,CASSPAAVGDYEQYF,TGCGCCAGCAGCCCTGCTGCGGTCGGGGACTACGAGCAGTACTTC
-,TRBV7-2,TRBD2,TRBJ2-5,CASSLGGAGGETQYF,TGTGCCAGCAGCTTAGGGGGAGCGGGGGGAGAGACCCAGTACTTC